This T cell receptor beta chain was retrieved from a study of long-term antiretroviral therapy in people with HIV. The libraries were made with immunoSEQ v3.0 at survey level. Profiling relied on immunoSEQ multiplex PCR, and the TCRdb table lists in-frame clones only, not all of them. The sample shows 25,000 to 40,000 clones, 95% to 98% of them seen only once. This CDR3 spans 13 amino acids. Germline V CDR1 and CDR2: MNHNS, SASEGT. Trimming took off 10 bases at V and 7 bases at J, with 17 bases between the two ends. The chain has TRBV6-1 and TRBJ1-5, with a weak D call TRBD1 (5 bases). The TCR originated in a man younger than 45 with HIV. The sample consisted of unsorted PBMCs, taken 7.6 years after starting antiretroviral therapy. The CDR3 DNA reads TGTGCCACCGCACAGGAGGTAGGGCAGCCCCAGCATTTT. It is translated as CATAQEVGQPQHF.